This TCR beta chain originates from a study of T-cell memory formation after mild COVID-19. Background on the study: Largely, TCR clusters stayed within a single donor. Broader study findings: That cross-reactive memory joined was suggested by some responding clones appearing in pre-infection memory.

Germline CDR1 and CDR2: DFQATT and SNEGSKA (reference sequence). V was pared by 6 bases and J by 6 bases, with 19 bases between. The CDR3 extends over 14 amino acids. TCRalpha and TCRbeta libraries used 5'RACE with constant-segment primers and UMIs. Via MiXCR, TCRdb re-called the 5' RACE reads, giving one row per CDR3 protein. In the table there are roughly 250,000 distinct CDR3 sequences, about a sixth of which are singletons. This clonotype has at least ten counts. Antigen unknown. Sequencing was carried out using PBMCs or a T cell subset sorted from them (not recorded which). The chain has TRBV20-1 and TRBJ2-3, with D perhaps being TRBD1 or TRBD2 (6 bases each). This sequence was found in a man younger than 35 who had mild COVID-19 (a few samples of this study predate the infection). Cell type and time point are not known. In DNA form, the CDR3 reads TGCAGTGCCCCCGGGGGCAGGGTTCGGGATACGCAGTATTTT. It encodes CSAPGGRVRDTQYF.